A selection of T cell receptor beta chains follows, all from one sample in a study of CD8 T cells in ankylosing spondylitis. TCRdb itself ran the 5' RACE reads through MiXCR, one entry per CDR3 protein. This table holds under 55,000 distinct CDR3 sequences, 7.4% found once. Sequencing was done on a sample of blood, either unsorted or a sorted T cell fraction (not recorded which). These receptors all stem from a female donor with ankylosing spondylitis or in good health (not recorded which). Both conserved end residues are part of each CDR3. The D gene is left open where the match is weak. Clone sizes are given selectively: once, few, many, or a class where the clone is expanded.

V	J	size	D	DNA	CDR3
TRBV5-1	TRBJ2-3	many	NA	TGCGCCAGCAGCGACAGGATCACAGATACGCAGTATTTT	CASSDRITDTQYF
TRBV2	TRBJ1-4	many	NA	TGTGCCAGCGCCAAGTGGGTGGCAACTAATGAAAAACTGTTTTTT	CASAKWVATNEKLFF
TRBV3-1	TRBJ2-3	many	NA	TGTGCCAGCAGCCACTTTTTAGCGGTGGGCACAGATACGCAGTATTTT	CASSHFLAVGTDTQYF
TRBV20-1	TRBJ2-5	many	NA	TGCAGTGCTAGAACTCTTCGGGGGGCGGAACAAGAGACCCAGTACTTC	CSARTLRGAEQETQYF
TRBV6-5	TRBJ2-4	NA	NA	TGTGCCAGCAGTTTGGGAGACGCCAAAAACATTCAGTACTTC	CASSLGDAKNIQYF
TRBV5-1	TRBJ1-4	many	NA	TGCGCCAGCAGCCTACAGGGATCAACTAATGAAAAACTGTTTTTT	CASSLQGSTNEKLFF
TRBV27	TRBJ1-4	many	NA	TGTGCCAGCAGTTTGTTACCTGGTTTGAGGACTAATGAAAAACTGTTTTTT	CASSLLPGLRTNEKLFF
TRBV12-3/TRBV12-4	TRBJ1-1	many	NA	TGTGCCAGCAGTTTCAGAAACACTGAAGCTTTCTTT	CASSFRNTEAFF
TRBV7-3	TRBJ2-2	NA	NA	TGTGCCAGCAGTCACGGGACAACCACCGGGGAGCTGTTTTTT	CASSHGTTTGELFF
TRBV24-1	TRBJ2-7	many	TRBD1	TGTGCCACCAGTGATGACAGGGGTGTCGTCTCCTACGAGCAGTACTTC	CATSDDRGVVSYEQYF
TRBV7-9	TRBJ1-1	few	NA	TGTGCCAGCAGCTTCCAGGGTGAAGCTTTCTTT	CASSFQGEAFF
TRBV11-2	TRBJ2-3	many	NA	TGTGCCAGCAGCTTAGATCTGGGTACGCAGTATTTT	CASSLDLGTQYF
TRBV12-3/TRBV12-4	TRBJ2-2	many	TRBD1	TGTGCCAGCAGGCCTAACAGGGGTCCCACGAACACCGGGGAGCTGTTTTTT	CASRPNRGPTNTGELFF
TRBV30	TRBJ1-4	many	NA	TGTGCCTGGAACGGCGGGGGAAAACTGTTTTTT	CAWNGGGKLFF
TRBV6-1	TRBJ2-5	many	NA	TGTGCCAGCAGGGCAGGGGATGCAGCTCTAGGGGAGACCCAGTACTTC	CASRAGDAALGETQYF
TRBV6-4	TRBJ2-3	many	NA	TGTGCCAGCAGTGTTAAACGGGGAAGCACAGATACGCAGTATTTT	CASSVKRGSTDTQYF
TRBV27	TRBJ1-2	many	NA	TGTGCCAGCAGTTTCGGGGGAGGGGACTATGGCTACACCTTC	CASSFGGGDYGYTF
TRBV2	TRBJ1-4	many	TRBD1	TGTGCCAGCACCGCAGGGGGGTTGGCTAATGAAAAACTGTTTTTT	CASTAGGLANEKLFF
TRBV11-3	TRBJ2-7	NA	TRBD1	TGTGCCAGCAGCTTTTCGGGACAGAGTTACGAGCAGTACTTC	CASSFSGQSYEQYF
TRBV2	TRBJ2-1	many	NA	TGTGCCAGCGGACACAGGGTGGATGAGCAGTTCTTC	CASGHRVDEQFF
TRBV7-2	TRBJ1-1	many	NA	TGTGCCAGCAGCTTAGAGCAGGGGTTGAACACTGAAGCTTTCTTT	CASSLEQGLNTEAFF
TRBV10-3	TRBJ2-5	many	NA	TGTGCCATCAGTGTTCGGGGGAGGACCCAGTACTTC	CAISVRGRTQYF
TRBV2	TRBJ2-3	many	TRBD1	TGTGCCAGCCGGCGACAGGGTAACACAGATACGCAGTATTTT	CASRRQGNTDTQYF
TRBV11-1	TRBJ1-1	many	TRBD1	TGTGCCAGCAGCCGCGCCGGGACAGCGAACACTGAAGCTTTCTTT	CASSRAGTANTEAFF
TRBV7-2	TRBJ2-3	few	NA	TGTGCCAGCAGCTTAGCGGGGGTGGTCCGCACAGATACGCAGTATTTT	CASSLAGVVRTDTQYF
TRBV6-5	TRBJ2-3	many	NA	TGTGCCAGCAGTTACGGGCAGAACACAGATACGCAGTATTTT	CASSYGQNTDTQYF
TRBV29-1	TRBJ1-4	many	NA	TGCAGCGTTGTAGGACCGAATGAAAAACTGTTTTTT	CSVVGPNEKLFF
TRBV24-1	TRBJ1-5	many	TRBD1	TGTGCCACCAGTGACTCGGGACAGACTAGCAATCAGCCCCAGCATTTT	CATSDSGQTSNQPQHF
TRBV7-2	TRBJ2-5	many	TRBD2	TGTGCCAGCAGCTTAGTGCGAACTAGCGGAAGAGAGACCCAGTACTTC	CASSLVRTSGRETQYF
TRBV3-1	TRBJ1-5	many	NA	TGTGCCAGCAGCCAAGAAGGGGTCAATAGCAATCAGCCCCAGCATTTT	CASSQEGVNSNQPQHF
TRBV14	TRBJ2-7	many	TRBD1	TGTGCCAGCAGACCCACAGGGGGCTTGAAAGAGCAGTACTTC	CASRPTGGLKEQYF
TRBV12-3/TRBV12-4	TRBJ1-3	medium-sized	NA	TGTGCCAGCAGTTTAGGAAACACCATATATTTT	CASSLGNTIYF
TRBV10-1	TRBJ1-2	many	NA	TGCGCCAGCAGTGAGTCGAGGGGGAACTATGGCTACACCTTC	CASSESRGNYGYTF
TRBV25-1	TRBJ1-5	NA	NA	TGTGCCAGCAGTGGTGAGGCAGGGGATAGCAATCAGCCCCAGCATTTT	CASSGEAGDSNQPQHF
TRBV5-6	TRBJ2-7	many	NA	TGTGCCAGCAGCCGTGGTCCAGGCTCCTACGAGCAGTACTTC	CASSRGPGSYEQYF
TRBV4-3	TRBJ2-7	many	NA	TGCGCCAGCAGCCAAGGGGGAACCTCCTACGAGCAGTACTTC	CASSQGGTSYEQYF
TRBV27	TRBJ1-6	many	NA	TGTGCCAGCAGTTTAAATGGTTCACCCCTCCACTTT	CASSLNGSPLHF